This T cell receptor beta chain is from a study of cytomegalovirus exposure and HLA in healthy donors. In the study overall: Researchers found that about 84% of under 450 genotyped donors fell within the Caucasian-associated ancestry cluster. The study's findings and limits: Rare TCR sequences dominated, though some public TCRs recurred in many donors. The investigators catalogued 164 TCR beta chains as cytomegalovirus-associated. With later analysis, a missense DCLRE1C variant became linked to TCR beta V- and J-gene trimming.

This clone was seen more than once but under ten times. Its matching antigen is unknown. The PCR contained 60 Vbeta and 13 Jbeta primers. The method was immunoSEQ multiplex PCR; TCRdb's version includes in-frame clones alone and lacks a portion of them. The sample records about 200,000 clones, roughly 82% being singletons. CDR1 and CDR2 (germline): MNHNS, SASEGT. The CDR3 consists of 15 residues. V dropped 7 bases and J dropped 5; count of bases not matched to a gene: 10. The TCR comes from a man aged 40-50 years in good health and CMV-seropositive. The chain carries TRBV6-1 and TRBJ2-5; 10 nucleotides align to TRBD1. The sample was PBMCs. For the CDR3, the DNA is TGTGCCAGCAACACAGACAGGGGGCGCATCGAGACCCAGTACTTC. Its protein is CASNTDRGRIETQYF.